This entry is about one TCR beta chain. Its antigen is currently unknown. 13 Jbeta primers and 60 Vbeta primers were used for the PCR. Assay: immunoSEQ multiplex PCR; the TCRdb copy retains only in-frame clones and omits some. This table holds approximately 200,000 clones, roughly 84% found once. This entry belongs to a study of cytomegalovirus exposure and HLA in healthy donors. Study observations and caveats: In a later analysis, an Asian-associated ancestry cluster reportedly showed fewer N-insertions than the approximately 610-donor mean. In a later analysis, HLA-C alleles had the fewest associated TCRs, DRB1 alleles the most.

The CDR3 is 15 amino acids. Germline V CDR1 and CDR2: MNHNY, SVGAGI (reference sequence). The V and J ends lost 6 bases and 1 base, in that order; junction bases with no gene match: 9. The chain carries TRBV6-6 and TRBJ2-7; 7 positions match TRBD1. Sequences were obtained from PBMCs. The sequence was obtained from a girl between 10 and 17 years old in good health and CMV-seronegative. CDR3 in amino acids: CASRSTGVTSYEQYF. CDR3 sequence (DNA): TGTGCCAGCAGATCAACAGGGGTGACATCCTACGAGCAGTACTTC.